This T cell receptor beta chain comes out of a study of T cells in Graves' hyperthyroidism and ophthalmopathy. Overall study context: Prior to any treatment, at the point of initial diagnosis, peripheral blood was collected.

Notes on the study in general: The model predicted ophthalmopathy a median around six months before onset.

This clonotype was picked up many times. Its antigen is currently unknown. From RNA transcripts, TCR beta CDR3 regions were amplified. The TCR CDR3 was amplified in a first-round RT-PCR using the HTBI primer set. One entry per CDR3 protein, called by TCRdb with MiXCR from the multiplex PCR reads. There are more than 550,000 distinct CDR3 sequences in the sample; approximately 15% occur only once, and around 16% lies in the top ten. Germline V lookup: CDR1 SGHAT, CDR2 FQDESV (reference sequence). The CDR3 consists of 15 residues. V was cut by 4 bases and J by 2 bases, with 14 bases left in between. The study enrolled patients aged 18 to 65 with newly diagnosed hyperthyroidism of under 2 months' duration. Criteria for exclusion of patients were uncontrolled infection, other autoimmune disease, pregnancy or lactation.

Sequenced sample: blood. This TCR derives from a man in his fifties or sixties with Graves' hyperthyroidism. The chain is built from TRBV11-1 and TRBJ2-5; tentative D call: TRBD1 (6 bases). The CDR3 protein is CASSSRRDTQETQYF. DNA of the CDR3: TGTGCCAGCAGCTCCCGCCGGGACACGCAAGAGACCCAGTACTTC.